These 15 T cell receptor beta chains were sequenced from one sample in a study of T cell responses to AZD1222 COVID-19 vaccine. This table comes from immunoSEQ multiplex PCR, and its TCRdb copy is limited to in-frame clones, with some not included. The sample comprises 96,000 or so clones, roughly nine tenths of which are singletons, and 1.5% to 2% rests with the top ten. Source: peripheral blood, taken on day 0 of AZD1222 vaccination. The receptors come from an adult in good health.

Only a few counts were recorded for this clone. V is TRBV30 and J is TRBJ1-4; no clear D gene. V lost 4 bases, J lost 8 bases, and 26 bases lay in between. Germline V lookup: CDR1 GTSNPN, CDR2 SVGIG (reference sequence). The CDR3 sequence is 17 residues long. The CDR3 here is CAWKNLPGWTGGEKLFF. Here the CDR3 DNA reads TGTGCCTGGAAGAACCTTCCCGGGTGGACTGGAGGGGAAAAACTGTTTTTT. Supplemented by reference TRBV30 and TRBJ1-4, the full variable domain reads SQTIHQWPATLVQPVGSPLSLECTVEGTSNPNLYWYRQAAGRGLQLLFYSVGIGQISSEVPQNLSASRPQDRQFILSSKKLLLSDSGFYLCAWKNLPGWTGGEKLFFGSGTQLSVL.

This clone has a single count. This sequence joins TRBV7-2 and TRBJ2-2; D remains ambiguous. V was shortened by 5 bases and J by 6 bases, with 19 bases between the two germline ends. Germline lookup yields CDR1 SGHTA and CDR2 FQGNSA. The CDR3 runs to 16 residues. CDR3 residues: CASSLFYRLSPGELFF. Here the CDR3 DNA reads TGTGCCAGCAGCCTATTCTACAGACTTTCACCCGGGGAGCTGTTTTTT.

J is TRBJ2-1 and V is TRBV25-1; a possible D gene is TRBD2 (7 bases). Germline V gives CDR1 MGHDK, CDR2 SYGVNS. The CDR3 totals 16 residues. V dropped 3 bases and J dropped 3 bases, with 15 bases sitting between them. In DNA, the CDR3 is TGTGCCAGCAGTGAGGGTGGGAGGGGGGTCTACAATGAGCAGTTCTTC. Amino acid sequence: CASSEGGRGVYNEQFF.

The chain employs TRBV6-5 and TRBJ2-2, with D unclear. Germline V gene lookup returns CDR1 MNHEY and CDR2 SVGAGI. CDR3 length equals 16 residues. The germline V and J ends were trimmed by 0 bases and 0 bases, with 8 bases remaining between them. The CDR3 is CASSYSLQANTGELFF. DNA for the CDR3: TGTGCCAGCAGTTACTCCCTACAAGCGAACACCGGGGAGCTGTTTTTT.

V gene TRBV5-6 combines with J gene TRBJ1-6; no definite D call. Looked up from germline, CDR1 is SGHDT and CDR2 is YYEEEE. Trimming removed 2 bases at V and 6 bases at J, with 12 bases between. This CDR3 is built from 15 residues. CDR3 region: CASSFRTRGNSPLHF. DNA for the CDR3: TGTGCCAGCAGCTTCCGGACGAGAGGTAATTCACCCCTCCACTTT.

CDR3 residues: CAWAETGMFNEQFF. The DNA for the CDR3 is TGTGCCTGGGCCGAGACAGGGATGTTCAATGAGCAGTTCTTC. This sequence joins TRBV30 and TRBJ2-1, with 7 bases aligning to TRBD1. There are 14 residues in the CDR3. The germline V gene encodes CDR1 GTSNPN and CDR2 SVGIG (reference sequence). V lost 5 bases, J lost 6 bases, and 10 bases stayed unmatched.

The chain joins TRBV2 to TRBJ1-5; no reliable D call. Trimming removed 7 bases at V and 1 base at J, with 8 bases between. The germline gives CDR1 SNHLY, CDR2 FYNNEI. The CDR3 loop spans 13 amino acids. This CDR3 reads CASMGESNQPQHF. CDR3 bases: TGTGCCAGCATGGGCGAAAGCAATCAGCCCCAGCATTTT.

This chain links TRBV2 with TRBJ1-2; D is possibly TRBD1 (6 bases). Germline loops: CDR1 SNHLY, CDR2 FYNNEI. V was cut by 2 bases and J by 4 bases, with 11 bases left in between. The CDR3 spans 14 residues. The CDR3 here is CASSERGASYGYTF. The CDR3 DNA follows: TGTGCCAGCAGTGAAAGGGGGGCTTCCTATGGCTACACCTTC. Complete variable domain (other parts from reference TRBV2 and TRBJ1-2): EPEVTQTPSHQVTQMGQEVILRCVPISNHLYFYWYRQILGQKVEFLVSFYNNEISEKSEIFDDQFSVERPDGSNFTLKIRSTKLEDSAMYFCASSERGASYGYTFGSGTRLTVV.

V is TRBV5-4 and J is TRBJ1-2, with TRBD1 as a possible D gene (6 bases). With 1 base removed from V and 11 bases from J, the gap between germline ends came to 15 bases. The CDR3 spans 13 residues. Germline values: CDR1 SGHNT, CDR2 YYREEE (reference sequence). The CDR3 DNA follows: TGTGCCAGCAGCTTGTACCAGAACAGGGTGTACACCTTC. Translating gives CASSLYQNRVYTF.

The chain recombines TRBV5-1 with TRBJ1-2; tentative D call: TRBD1 (5 bases). Looked up from germline, CDR1 is SGHRS and CDR2 is YFSETQ. V lost 0 bases, J lost 8 bases, and 17 bases lay in between. The CDR3 is 15 amino acids. The chain's CDR3 is CASSLEGRDGGGYTF. In nucleotides, the CDR3 is TGCGCCAGCAGCTTGGAGGGCAGGGACGGTGGGGGCTACACCTTC. The entire variable domain, with the rest obtained from reference TRBV5-1 and TRBJ1-2, is as follows: KAGVTQTPRYLIKTRGQQVTLSCSPISGHRSVSWYQQTPGQGLQFLFEYFSETQRNKGNFPGRFSGRQFSNSRSEMNVSTLELGDSALYLCASSLEGRDGGGYTFGSGTRLTVV.

This clone came up once. The chain uses TRBV2 and TRBJ2-2, with TRBD1 matching over 9 bases. V lost 6 bases and J lost 7; bases outside the gene matches: 3. Germline CDR1 SNHLY, CDR2 FYNNEI. The CDR3 is made up of 13 amino acids. This CDR3 reads CASRQGAVGELFF. CDR3 DNA sequence: TGTGCCAGCAGACAGGGGGCGGTCGGGGAGCTGTTTTTT.

The rearrangement joins TRBV4-1 to TRBJ1-6; D is ambiguous. Deletions cut 1 base from V and 0 bases from J, with 13 bases between. Germline CDR1 MGHRA, CDR2 YSYEKL. The CDR3 contains 18 residues. In nucleotides, the CDR3 is TGCGCCAGCAGCCAAGCGGGTTTTGGGAGCTCCTATAATTCACCCCTCCACTTT. It is translated as CASSQAGFGSSYNSPLHF.

The chain has TRBV7-3 and TRBJ2-3; 8 bases fit TRBD2. V dropped 2 bases and J dropped 5; count of bases not matched to a gene: 6. The V gene's germline CDR1 is SGHTA and CDR2 FQGTGA. This CDR3 region has 15 residues. CDR3 residues: CASSLVGGARDTQYF. DNA of the CDR3: TGTGCCAGCAGCTTAGTCGGGGGGGCCAGAGATACGCAGTATTTT.

The V call is TRBV5-4, the J call TRBJ1-3, with D tentatively TRBD1 (6 bases). Germline CDR1 and CDR2: SGHNT and YYREEE (reference sequence). Trimming left V 2 bases short and J 2 bases short, with 11 bases between. There are 15 residues in the CDR3. CDR3 bases: TGTGCCAGCAGCTTAGACAGGCTAACTGGAAACACCATATATTTT. Its translation is CASSLDRLTGNTIYF.

The rearrangement joins TRBV24-1 to TRBJ1-1; possibly TRBD1 for D (6 bases). Germline lookup yields CDR1 KGHDR and CDR2 SFDVKD. The V end was cut by 7 bases, the J end by 5 bases, with 19 bases between. The CDR3 runs to 15 residues. The CDR3 nucleotides read TGTGCCACCAGGGTATCCGTAAGGGGGGAGACTGAAGCTTTCTTT. This encodes CATRVSVRGETEAFF.